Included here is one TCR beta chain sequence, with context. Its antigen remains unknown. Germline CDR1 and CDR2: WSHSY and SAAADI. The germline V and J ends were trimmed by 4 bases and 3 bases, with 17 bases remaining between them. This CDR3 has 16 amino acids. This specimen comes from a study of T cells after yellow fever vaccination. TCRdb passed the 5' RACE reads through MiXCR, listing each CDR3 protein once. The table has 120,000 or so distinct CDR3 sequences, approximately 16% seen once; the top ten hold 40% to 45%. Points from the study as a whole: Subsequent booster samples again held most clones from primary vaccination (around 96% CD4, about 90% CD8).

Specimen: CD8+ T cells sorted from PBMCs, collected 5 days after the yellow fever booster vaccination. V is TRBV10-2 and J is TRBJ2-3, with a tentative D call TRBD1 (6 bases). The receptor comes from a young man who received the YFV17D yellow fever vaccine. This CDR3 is CASSVPNRQGTDTQYF. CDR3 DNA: TGCGCCAGCAGTGTGCCGAACCGTCAGGGGACAGATACGCAGTATTTT.